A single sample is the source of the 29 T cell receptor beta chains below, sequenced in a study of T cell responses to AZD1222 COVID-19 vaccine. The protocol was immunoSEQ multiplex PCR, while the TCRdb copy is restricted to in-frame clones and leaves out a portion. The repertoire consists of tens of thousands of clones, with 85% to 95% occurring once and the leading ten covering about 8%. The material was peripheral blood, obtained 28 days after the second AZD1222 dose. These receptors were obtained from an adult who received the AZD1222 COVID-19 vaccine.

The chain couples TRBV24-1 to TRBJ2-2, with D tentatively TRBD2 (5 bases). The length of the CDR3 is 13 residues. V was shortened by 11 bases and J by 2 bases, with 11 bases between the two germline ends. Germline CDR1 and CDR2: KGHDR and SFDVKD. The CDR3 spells CAIRTPNTGELFF. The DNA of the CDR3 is TGTGCCATCAGGACTCCAAACACCGGGGAGCTGTTTTTT.

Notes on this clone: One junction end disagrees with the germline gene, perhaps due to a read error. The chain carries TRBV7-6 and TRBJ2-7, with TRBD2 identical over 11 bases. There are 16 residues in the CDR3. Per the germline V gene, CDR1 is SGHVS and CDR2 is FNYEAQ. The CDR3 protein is CASTLGVAGGMDEQYF. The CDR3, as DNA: TGTGCCAGCACCTTAGGGGTAGCGGGAGGGATGGACGAGCAGTACTTC.

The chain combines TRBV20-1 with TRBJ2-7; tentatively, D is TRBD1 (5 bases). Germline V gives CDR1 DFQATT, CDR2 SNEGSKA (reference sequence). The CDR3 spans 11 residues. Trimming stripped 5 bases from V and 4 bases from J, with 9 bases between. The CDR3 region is CSALTEYEQYF. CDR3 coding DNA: TGCAGTGCTCTGACAGAATACGAGCAGTACTTC.

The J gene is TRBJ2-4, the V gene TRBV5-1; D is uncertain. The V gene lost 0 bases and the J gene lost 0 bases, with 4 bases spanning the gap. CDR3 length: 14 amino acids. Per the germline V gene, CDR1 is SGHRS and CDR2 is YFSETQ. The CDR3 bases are TGCGCCAGCAGCTTGGCACTAGCCAAAAACATTCAGTACTTC. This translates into CASSLALAKNIQYF.

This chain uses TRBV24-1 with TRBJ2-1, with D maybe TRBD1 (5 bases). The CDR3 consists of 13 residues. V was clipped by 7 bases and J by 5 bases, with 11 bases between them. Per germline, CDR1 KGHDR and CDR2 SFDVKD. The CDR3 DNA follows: TGTGCCACCAGCTCGACAGTACACAATGAGCAGTTCTTC. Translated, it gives CATSSTVHNEQFF.

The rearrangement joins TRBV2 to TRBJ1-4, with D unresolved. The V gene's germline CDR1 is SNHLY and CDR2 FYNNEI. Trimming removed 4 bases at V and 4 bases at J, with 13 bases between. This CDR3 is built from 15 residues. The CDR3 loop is CASSASEVFNEKLFF. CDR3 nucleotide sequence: TGTGCCAGCAGTGCCTCCGAGGTCTTTAATGAAAAACTGTTTTTT.

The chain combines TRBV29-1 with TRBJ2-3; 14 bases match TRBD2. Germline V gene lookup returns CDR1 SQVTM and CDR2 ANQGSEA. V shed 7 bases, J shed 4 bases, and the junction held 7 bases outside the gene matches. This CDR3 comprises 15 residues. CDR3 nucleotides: TGCAGCGCCGCGGAGACTAGCGGGAGGGCAGATACGCAGTATTTT. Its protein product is CSAAETSGRADTQYF.

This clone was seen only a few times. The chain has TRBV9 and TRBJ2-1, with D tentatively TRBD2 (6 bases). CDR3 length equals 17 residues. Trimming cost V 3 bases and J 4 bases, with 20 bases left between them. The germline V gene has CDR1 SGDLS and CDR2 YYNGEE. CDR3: CASSAHLSGTGYNEQFF. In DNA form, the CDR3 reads TGTGCCAGCAGCGCACACCTCTCAGGGACTGGGTACAATGAGCAGTTCTTC.

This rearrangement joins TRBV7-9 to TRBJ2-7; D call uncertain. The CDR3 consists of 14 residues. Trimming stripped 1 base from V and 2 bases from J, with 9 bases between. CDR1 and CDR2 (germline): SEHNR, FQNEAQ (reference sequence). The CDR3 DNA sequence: TGTGCCAGCAGCTTAGGCCGCAGAACCTACGAGCAGTACTTC. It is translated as CASSLGRRTYEQYF.

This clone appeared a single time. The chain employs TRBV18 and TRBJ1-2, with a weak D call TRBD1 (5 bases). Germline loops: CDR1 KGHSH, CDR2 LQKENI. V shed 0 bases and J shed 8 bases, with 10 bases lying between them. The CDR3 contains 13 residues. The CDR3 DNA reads TGTGCCAGCTCACCACCAGCAGGGAACGGCTACACCTTC. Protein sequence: CASSPPAGNGYTF.

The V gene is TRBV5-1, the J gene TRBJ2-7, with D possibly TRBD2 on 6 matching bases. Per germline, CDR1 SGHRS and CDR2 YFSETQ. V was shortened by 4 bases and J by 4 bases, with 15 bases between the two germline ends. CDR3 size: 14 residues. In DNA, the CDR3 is TGCGCCAGCAGCGGAACGGGACTCCAATACGAGCAGTACTTC. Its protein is CASSGTGLQYEQYF.

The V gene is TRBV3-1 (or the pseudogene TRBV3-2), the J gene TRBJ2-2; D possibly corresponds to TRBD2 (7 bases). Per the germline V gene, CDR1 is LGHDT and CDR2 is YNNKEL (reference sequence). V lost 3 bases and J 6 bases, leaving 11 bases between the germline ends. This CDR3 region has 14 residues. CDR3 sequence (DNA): TGTGCCAGCAGCCACGGGGGGCAGGCCGGGGAGCTGTTTTTT. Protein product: CASSHGGQAGELFF.

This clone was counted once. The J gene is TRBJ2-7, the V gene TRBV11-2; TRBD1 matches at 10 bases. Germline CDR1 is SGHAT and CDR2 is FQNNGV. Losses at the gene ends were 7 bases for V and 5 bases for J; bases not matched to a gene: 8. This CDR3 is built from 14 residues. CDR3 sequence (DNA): TGTGCCAGCAACCCCGGGGACAGGGGTAACGAGCAGTACTTC. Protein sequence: CASNPGDRGNEQYF.

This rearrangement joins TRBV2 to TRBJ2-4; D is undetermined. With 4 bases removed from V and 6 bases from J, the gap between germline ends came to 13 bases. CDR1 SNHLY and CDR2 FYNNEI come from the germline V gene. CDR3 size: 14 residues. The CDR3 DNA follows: TGTGCCAGCAGTGTCGAGGAGTGGGGAAACATTCAGTACTTC. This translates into CASSVEEWGNIQYF.

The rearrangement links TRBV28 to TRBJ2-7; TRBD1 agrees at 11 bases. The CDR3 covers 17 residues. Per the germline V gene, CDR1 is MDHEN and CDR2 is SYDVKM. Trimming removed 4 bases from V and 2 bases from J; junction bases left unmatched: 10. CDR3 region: CASSSRRTGGLTYEQYF. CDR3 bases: TGTGCCAGCAGTTCCAGACGGACAGGGGGCCTCACCTACGAGCAGTACTTC.

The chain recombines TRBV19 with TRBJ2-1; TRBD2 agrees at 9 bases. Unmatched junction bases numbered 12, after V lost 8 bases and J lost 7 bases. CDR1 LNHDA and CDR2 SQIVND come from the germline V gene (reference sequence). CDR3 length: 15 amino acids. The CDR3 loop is CASSPWTSVPNEQFF. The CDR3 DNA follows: TGTGCCAGTTCCCCCTGGACTAGCGTCCCGAATGAGCAGTTCTTC.

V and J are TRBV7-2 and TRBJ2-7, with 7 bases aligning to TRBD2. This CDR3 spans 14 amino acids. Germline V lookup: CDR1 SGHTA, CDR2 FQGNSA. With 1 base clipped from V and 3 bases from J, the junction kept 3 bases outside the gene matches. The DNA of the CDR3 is TGTGCCAGCAGCTTAGAAACGGGAGGCTACGAGCAGTACTTC. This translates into CASSLETGGYEQYF.

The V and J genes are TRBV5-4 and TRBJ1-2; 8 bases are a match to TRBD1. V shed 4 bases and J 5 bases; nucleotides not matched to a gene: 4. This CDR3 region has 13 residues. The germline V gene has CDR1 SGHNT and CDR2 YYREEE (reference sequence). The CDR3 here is CASSNRTGYGYTF. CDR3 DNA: TGTGCCAGCAGCAACAGGACAGGGTATGGCTACACCTTC.

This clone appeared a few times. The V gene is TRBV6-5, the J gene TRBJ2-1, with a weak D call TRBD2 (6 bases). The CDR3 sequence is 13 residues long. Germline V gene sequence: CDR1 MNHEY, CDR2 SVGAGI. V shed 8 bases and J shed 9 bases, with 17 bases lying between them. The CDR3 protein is CASLSGLGGEQFF. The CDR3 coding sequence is TGTGCCAGCCTTAGCGGACTGGGGGGTGAGCAGTTCTTC.

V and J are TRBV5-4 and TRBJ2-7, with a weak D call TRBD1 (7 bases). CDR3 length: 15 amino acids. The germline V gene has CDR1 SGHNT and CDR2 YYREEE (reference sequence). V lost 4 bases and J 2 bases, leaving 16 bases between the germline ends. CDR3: CASSVTGRTPYEQYF. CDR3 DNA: TGTGCCAGCAGCGTGACAGGGAGGACTCCCTACGAGCAGTACTTC.

CDR3 bases: TGTGCCAGCTCACCGACAGGGCACAATCAGCCCCAGCATTTT. Its translation is CASSPTGHNQPQHF. This rearrangement joins TRBV18 to TRBJ1-5; 7 bases agree with TRBD1. The CDR3 totals 14 residues. The junction had 2 bases not matched to a gene; V was cut back by 3 bases and J by 3 bases. Looked up from germline, CDR1 is KGHSH and CDR2 is LQKENI.

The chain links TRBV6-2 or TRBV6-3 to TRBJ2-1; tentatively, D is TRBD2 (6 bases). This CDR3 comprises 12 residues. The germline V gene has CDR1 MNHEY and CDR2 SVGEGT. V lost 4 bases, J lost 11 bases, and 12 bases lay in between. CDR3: CASSSWTIQQFF. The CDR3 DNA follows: TGTGCCAGCAGTTCCTGGACTATTCAGCAGTTCTTC.

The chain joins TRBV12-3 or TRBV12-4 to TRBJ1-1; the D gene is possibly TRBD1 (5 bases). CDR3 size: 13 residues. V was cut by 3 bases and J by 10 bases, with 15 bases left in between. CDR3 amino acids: CASSFGSRAVAFF. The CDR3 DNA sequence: TGTGCCAGCAGTTTCGGGTCCAGGGCGGTAGCTTTCTTT.

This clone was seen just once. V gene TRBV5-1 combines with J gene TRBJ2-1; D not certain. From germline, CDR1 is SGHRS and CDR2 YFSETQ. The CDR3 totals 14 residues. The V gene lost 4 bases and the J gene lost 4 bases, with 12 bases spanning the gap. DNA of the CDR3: TGCGCCAGCAGCCTGGATGCTTTGTACAATGAGCAGTTCTTC. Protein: CASSLDALYNEQFF.

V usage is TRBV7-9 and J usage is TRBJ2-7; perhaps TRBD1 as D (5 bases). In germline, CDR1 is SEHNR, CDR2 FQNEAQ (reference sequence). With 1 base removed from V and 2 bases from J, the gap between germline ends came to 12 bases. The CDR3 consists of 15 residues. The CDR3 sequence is CASSLGTTSAYEQYF. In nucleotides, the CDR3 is TGTGCCAGCAGCTTAGGGACAACGAGCGCCTACGAGCAGTACTTC.

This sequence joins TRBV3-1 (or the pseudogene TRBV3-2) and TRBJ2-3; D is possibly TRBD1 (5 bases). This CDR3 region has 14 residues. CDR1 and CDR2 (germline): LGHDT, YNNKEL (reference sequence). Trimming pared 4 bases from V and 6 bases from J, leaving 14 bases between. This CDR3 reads CASSLRTNRDTQYF. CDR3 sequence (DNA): TGTGCCAGCAGCCTACGGACAAACCGGGATACGCAGTATTTT.

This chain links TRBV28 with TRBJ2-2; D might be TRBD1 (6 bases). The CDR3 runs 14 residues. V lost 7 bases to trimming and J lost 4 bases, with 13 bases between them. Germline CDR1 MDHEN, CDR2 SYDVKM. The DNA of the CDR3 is TGTGCCAGCACGAGACAGGTTCCCACCGGGGAGCTGTTTTTT. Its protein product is CASTRQVPTGELFF. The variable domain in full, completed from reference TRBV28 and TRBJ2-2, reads DVKVTQSSRYLVKRTGEKVFLECVQDMDHENMFWYRQDPGLGLRLIYFSYDVKMKEKGDIPEGYSVSREKKERFSLILESASTNQTSMYLCASTRQVPTGELFFGEGSRLTVL.

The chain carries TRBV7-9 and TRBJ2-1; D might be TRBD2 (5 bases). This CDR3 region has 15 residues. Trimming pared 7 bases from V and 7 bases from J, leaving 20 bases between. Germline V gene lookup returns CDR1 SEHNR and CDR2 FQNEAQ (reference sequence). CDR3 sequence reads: CASTASSTLGNEQFF. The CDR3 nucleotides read TGTGCCAGCACCGCATCTAGCACCCTGGGGAATGAGCAGTTCTTC.

The CDR3 bases are TGTGCCAGCAGCTTGGCCTTAAGAATCAACACAGATACGCAGTATTTT. Translation: CASSLALRINTDTQYF. The chain is built from TRBV5-6 and TRBJ2-3, with D uncertain. Germline V gene sequence: CDR1 SGHDT, CDR2 YYEEEE. CDR3 length: 16 amino acids. The germline V and J ends were trimmed by 0 bases and 2 bases, with 13 bases remaining between them.